The present TCR beta chain was sequenced within a study of blood T cell repertoires in COVID-19. This CDR3 region has 14 residues. Germline values: CDR1 LGHNA, CDR2 YNFKEQ. The ends were cut back, 2 bases at V and 3 bases at J, with 11 bases in the middle. Seattle's cohort entered during active infection and was followed longitudinally. Repertoires were generated with immunoSEQ multiplex PCR, while TCRdb's copy carries only in-frame clones and drops some. The table shows 130,000 to 150,000 clones, with around 79% occurring only once. The TCR comes from a woman in her 70s with COVID-19, enrolled during active disease. This rearrangement joins TRBV4-2 to TRBJ2-7; weak D call: TRBD2 (5 bases). Sequenced input: peripheral blood. CDR3 loop: CASSQTNRDYEQYF. The CDR3 DNA follows: TGTGCCAGCAGCCAAACTAACCGGGACTACGAGCAGTACTTC.